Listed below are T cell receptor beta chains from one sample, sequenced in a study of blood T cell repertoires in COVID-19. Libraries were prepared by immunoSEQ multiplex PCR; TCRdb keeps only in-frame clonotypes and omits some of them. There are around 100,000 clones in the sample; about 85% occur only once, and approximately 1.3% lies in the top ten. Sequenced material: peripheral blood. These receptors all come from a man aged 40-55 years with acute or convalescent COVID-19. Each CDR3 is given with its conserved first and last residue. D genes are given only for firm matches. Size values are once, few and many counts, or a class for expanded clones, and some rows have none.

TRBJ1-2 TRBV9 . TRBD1 TGTGCCAGCAGTCCTCTTACAGGGGGCAGGACCTATGGCTACACCTTC CASSPLTGGRTYGYTF
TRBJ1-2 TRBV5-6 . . TGTGCCAGCAGCAGGCGGGACTATGGCTACACCTTC CASSRRDYGYTF
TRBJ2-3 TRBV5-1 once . TGCGCCAGCAGCTCAGAGGTGGATACGCAGTATTTT CASSSEVDTQYF
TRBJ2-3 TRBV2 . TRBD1 TGTGCCGAAGGACAGGGGGTTATAGATACGCAGTATTTT CAEGQGVIDTQYF
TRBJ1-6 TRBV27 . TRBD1 TGTGCCATCCCCCGCAATGGGACAGCAGACCCTAATTCACCCCTCCACTTT CAIPRNGTADPNSPLHF
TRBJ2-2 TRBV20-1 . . TGCAGTGCTCCAGTCACCGGGGAGCTGTTTTTT CSAPVTGELFF
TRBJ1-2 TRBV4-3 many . TGCGCCAGCAGCCAAGTTATGACAGCCGCTAACTATGGCTACACCTTC CASSQVMTAANYGYTF
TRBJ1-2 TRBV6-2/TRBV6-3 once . TGTGCCAGCAGTTACGCGGGGCGCCTCAACTATGGCTACACCTTC CASSYAGRLNYGYTF
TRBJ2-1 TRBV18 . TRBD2 TGTGCCAGCTCCCCTTCTAGCGGGAGCGGAAATGAGCAGTTCTTC CASSPSSGSGNEQFF
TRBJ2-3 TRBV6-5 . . TGTGCCAGCAGTCGTCCCGGGGGACAGGATACGCAGTATTTT CASSRPGGQDTQYF
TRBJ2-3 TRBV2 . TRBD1 TGTGCCAGCAGTGAAGAGCGACAGGGGGCGCAGTATTTT CASSEERQGAQYF
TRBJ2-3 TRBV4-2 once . TGTGCCAGCAGCCAAGATGGGCAGAGCAGCAGCTATACGCAGTATTTT CASSQDGQSSSYTQYF
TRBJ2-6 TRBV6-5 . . TGTGCCAGCAGTTATGTCTCGGGCTCTGGGGCCAACGTCCTGACTTTC CASSYVSGSGANVLTF
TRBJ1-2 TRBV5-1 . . TGCGCCAGCAGCTTGACAGGGACGCTTAACTATGGCTACACCTTC CASSLTGTLNYGYTF
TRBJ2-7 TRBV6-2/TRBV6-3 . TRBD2 TGTGCCAGCAGGCCTAGCGGGGGCGCCTACGAGCAGTACTTC CASRPSGGAYEQYF
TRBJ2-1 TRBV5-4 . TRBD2 TGTGCCAGCAGCTTGAGCCTACAAGCGGGGAGGTCAGTTGCCTACAATGAGCAGTTCTTC CASSLSLQAGRSVAYNEQFF
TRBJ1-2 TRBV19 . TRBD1 TGTGCCAGTAGGTGGGACAGCGGCTATGGCTACACCTTC CASRWDSGYGYTF
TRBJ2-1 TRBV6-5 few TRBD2 TGTGCCAGCAGTTACTTGGGAGGGTCCTACAATGAGCAGTTCTTC CASSYLGGSYNEQFF
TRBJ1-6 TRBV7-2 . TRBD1 TGTGCCAGCAGCTTAGTGGCAGGGGGTAATTCACCCCTCCACTTT CASSLVAGGNSPLHF
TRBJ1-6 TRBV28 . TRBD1 TGTGCCAGCAGCCCAGGGGGTAGCTCCTATAATTCACCCCTCCACTTT CASSPGGSSYNSPLHF
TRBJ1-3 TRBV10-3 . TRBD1 TGTGCCATCAGTGAAGGACAGGGGGCTGGAAACACCATATATTTT CAISEGQGAGNTIYF
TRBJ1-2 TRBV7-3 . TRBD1 TGTGCCAGCAGCTTGGGCGGGACAGGGGGTGGCTACACCTTC CASSLGGTGGGYTF